This T cell receptor beta chain was captured in a study of blood T cell repertoires in COVID-19. Enrolled through a virtual design, the participants were between about 18 and 100 years of age and came from roughly 22 US areas. Source study methods: Amplification from reference gene primers served as the basis for estimated nucleated cell counts. TCRdb's copy holds only in-frame clones and misses some; the assay was immunoSEQ multiplex PCR. V and J calls and clone size are given by that table; D and trimming were obtained from the DNA. In the table there are roughly 450,000 clones, 90% of which are singletons. The CDR3 runs to 15 residues. The V gene's germline CDR1 is SQVTM and CDR2 ANQGSEA. V was cut by 6 bases and J by 1 base, with 18 bases left in between.

Sequencing input: PBMCs or T cells enriched from blood (not recorded which). V gene TRBV29-1 combines with J gene TRBJ2-5, with D perhaps TRBD2 (6 bases). This TCR was recovered from a man aged 18 to 30 who had recovered from COVID-19. The DNA for the CDR3 is TGCAGCGTCCAGGCTTTGGGGACTGGCCAAGAGACCCAGTACTTC. This encodes CSVQALGTGQETQYF.